The 31 T cell receptor beta chains given below trace back to one sample, sequenced in a study of blood T cells in healthy people across ages. Next came a second PCR, run for 7 to 11 cycles, which used a sample-barcoded 5' primer along with a J-beta primer mix. MiXCR was run by TCRdb on the 5' RACE reads, yielding one entry per CDR3 protein. The data contain more than 700,000 distinct CDR3 sequences, about 46% of them singletons. Sequencing input: blood. The receptors originated from an elderly man in good health.

Many counts were recorded for this clonotype. V is TRBV7-2 and J is TRBJ2-7; no clear D gene. Trimming left V 7 bases short and J 2 bases short, with 6 bases between. CDR3 size: 11 residues. From germline, CDR1 is SGHTA and CDR2 FQGNSA. The CDR3: CASTLAYEQYF. The CDR3, as DNA: TGTGCCAGCACCCTTGCCTACGAGCAGTACTTC.

This chain joins TRBV5-1 and TRBJ2-1, with D tentatively TRBD1 or TRBD2 (5 bases each). There are 15 residues in the CDR3. Germline CDR1 is SGHRS and CDR2 is YFSETQ. The V end was cut by 4 bases, the J end by 5 bases, with 16 bases between. CDR3 bases: TGCGCCAGCAGCCGTTCTGGGACGGCCAACAATGAGCAGTTCTTC. As protein: CASSRSGTANNEQFF.

As to this clonotype: A read error may be the cause here, since a much bigger clone is one base away. V and J are TRBV12-3 or TRBV12-4 and TRBJ2-1; D unresolved. TRBJ2-7 matches the DNA end more closely, so the J call is doubtful. The CDR3 consists of 15 residues. CDR3 in amino acids: CASSFLLRSHNEQYF. DNA of the CDR3: TGTGCCAGCAGTTTTTTATTGCGGAGTCACAATGAGCAGTACTTC.

The rearrangement joins TRBV20-1 to TRBJ2-1; 7 bases map to TRBD2. Near its end, the DNA agrees better with TRBJ2-7, so the J call may be wrong. Germline values: CDR1 DFQATT, CDR2 SNEGSKA (reference sequence). The CDR3 consists of 16 residues. CDR3 sequence reads: CSARSSTSDSYNEQYF. CDR3 coding DNA: TGCAGTGCTAGGTCCTCAACTAGCGACTCCTACAATGAGCAGTACTTC.

With respect to this clonotype: Possible read error: a much larger clone is one base away. This chain links TRBV12-3 or TRBV12-4 with TRBJ2-7; TRBD2 is a possible D gene (5 bases). This CDR3 region has 13 residues. The CDR3 nucleotides are TGTGCCAGCAGTCCGGACTTATCCTACGAGCGGTACTTC. It encodes CASSPDLSYERYF.

DNA for the CDR3: TGTGCCAGCAGCGTAGACAGCTTCAGTGAGCAGTTCTTC. Encoded protein: CASSVDSFSEQFF. J is TRBJ2-1 and V is TRBV9, with D uncertain. Germline V gives CDR1 SGDLS, CDR2 YYNGEE. Trimming cost V 0 bases and J 9 bases, with 10 bases left between them. This CDR3 is 13 amino acids long.

This clonotype has more than one count but fewer than ten. V gene TRBV6-1 combines with J gene TRBJ2-1, with unresolved D. Germline-derived CDR1 and CDR2 are MNHNS and SASEGT. V was shortened by 0 bases and J by 2 bases, with 5 bases between the two germline ends. The CDR3 runs 14 residues. The CDR3 DNA follows: TGTGCCAGCAGTGAAGCGCGAGCCTACAATGAGCAGTTCTTC. Protein: CASSEARAYNEQFF.

The chain carries TRBV11-3 and TRBJ2-2; 11 nucleotides agree with TRBD1. The CDR3 has 17 residues. The V segment lost 5 bases and the J segment 5 bases; nucleotides outside the gene matches: 10. Germline CDR1 is SGHNT and CDR2 is YENEEA. The CDR3 reads CASSRRTGGVATGELFF. In DNA form, the CDR3 reads TGTGCCAGCAGCAGAAGGACAGGGGGCGTTGCGACCGGGGAGCTGTTTTTT.

This rearrangement joins TRBV4-1 to TRBJ2-7, with D unclear. V gave up 6 bases and J gave up 10 bases, with 19 bases separating them. The germline gives CDR1 MGHRA, CDR2 YSYEKL. This CDR3 comprises 13 residues. CDR3 amino acids: CASREQTRCTQYF. The CDR3 DNA follows: TGCGCCAGCAGGGAACAGACAAGGTGTACCCAGTACTTC.

V usage is TRBV12-3 or TRBV12-4 and J usage is TRBJ2-5; TRBD1 matches 9 bases. V gave up 4 bases and J gave up 5 bases; unmatched junction bases: 8. CDR3 length equals 15 residues. The CDR3 region has the DNA TGTGCCAGCAGTTGGGGGACAGGGATGGAGGAGACCCAGTACTTC. This translates into CASSWGTGMEETQYF.

The chain couples TRBV7-3 to TRBJ2-2; TRBD1 might be the D (5 bases). The CDR3 runs to 17 residues. Germline V gene sequence: CDR1 SGHTA, CDR2 FQGTGA. Trimming took 11 bases from V and 8 from J, leaving 30 bases between them. The CDR3 nucleotides read TGTGCCGGCACCAAAGGGGCCATAGACTTTCACCGGGGGGAGCTGTTTTTT. It translates to CAGTKGAIDFHRGELFF. Full variable domain (remainder filled in from reference TRBV7-3 and TRBJ2-2): GAGVSQTPSNKVTEKGKYVELRCDPISGHTALYWYRQSLGQGPEFLIYFQGTGAADDSGLPNDRFFAVRPEGSVSTLKIQRTERGDSAVYLCAGTKGAIDFHRGELFFGEGSRLTVL.

The chain recombines TRBV9 with TRBJ2-1; D might be TRBD2 (6 bases). V was pared by 0 bases and J by 7 bases, with 14 bases between. Germline V gene sequence: CDR1 SGDLS, CDR2 YYNGEE. This CDR3 is built from 15 residues. The CDR3 protein is CASSVGGRDRNEQFF. In DNA form, the CDR3 reads TGTGCCAGCAGCGTAGGCGGGCGGGACCGGAATGAGCAGTTCTTC.

J is TRBJ2-1 and V is TRBV2; D is ambiguous. Trimming pared 1 base from V and 15 bases from J, leaving 13 bases between. The CDR3 totals 12 residues. In germline, CDR1 is SNHLY, CDR2 FYNNEI. The CDR3 protein is CASSEGSARPFF. The CDR3 coding sequence is TGTGCCAGCAGTGAAGGGTCGGCGAGACCGTTCTTC.

The V and J genes are TRBV20-1 and TRBJ2-5, with TRBD2 identical over 8 bases. The DNA end favors TRBJ2-7, so the J call may be wrong. This CDR3 has 15 residues. CDR1 DFQATT and CDR2 SNEGSKA come from the germline V gene (reference sequence). The CDR3 loop reads CSATGLAGEPHEQYF. CDR3 sequence (DNA): TGCAGTGCTACCGGACTAGCAGGAGAGCCCCACGAGCAGTACTTC.

The chain employs TRBV29-1 and TRBJ2-7, with 9 bases matching TRBD2. This CDR3 comprises 14 residues. J gave up 7 bases and V 1 base, and 8 bases lay outside the gene matches. Germline V gene sequence: CDR1 SQVTM, CDR2 ANQGSEA. The CDR3 loop reads CSVEGLAEHNEQYF. CDR3 DNA: TGCAGCGTTGAAGGACTAGCGGAACACAATGAGCAGTACTTC.

This clonotype was seen only a few times. The chain has TRBV20-1 and TRBJ2-6; D remains unclear. Germline assignment: CDR1 DFQATT and CDR2 SNEGSKA (reference sequence). Trimming cost V 4 bases and J 2 bases, with 9 bases left between them. CDR3 length: 14 residues. Here the CDR3 reads CSATPNAGANVLTF. CDR3 bases: TGCAGTGCTACCCCAAATGCTGGGGCCAACGTCCTGACTTTC.

The table lists this clonotype with many counts. The CDR3 DNA is TGCAGCGTTACAAACAGGGAACGGGACGAGCAGTACTTC. Translating it yields CSVTNRERDEQYF. The gene calls are TRBV29-1 and TRBJ2-7; perhaps TRBD1 as D (6 bases). Trimming cost V 5 bases and J 5 bases, with 16 bases left between them. CDR1 is SQVTM, CDR2 ANQGSEA, per germline. The CDR3 consists of 13 residues.

Only a few counts were recorded for this clonotype. V gene TRBV3-1 combines with J gene TRBJ2-7; 8 positions agree with TRBD1. This CDR3 contains 13 residues. V dropped 4 bases and J dropped 6; count of bases not matched to a gene: 5. The germline gives CDR1 LGHDT, CDR2 YNNKEL (reference sequence). This CDR3 is CASSPWTGSEQYF. In nucleotides, the CDR3 is TGTGCCAGCAGCCCATGGACAGGGAGCGAGCAGTACTTC.

The rearrangement uses TRBV28 and TRBJ1-5; D remains unclear. The CDR3 extends over 14 amino acids. Germline V gene data show CDR1 as MDHEN and CDR2 as SYDVKM. V was trimmed by 2 bases and J by 4 bases, leaving 9 bases between them. In nucleotides, the CDR3 is TGTGCCAGCAGTTTAATTGCAGTGAATCAGCCCCAGCATTTT. Encoded protein: CASSLIAVNQPQHF.

The CDR3 bases are TGCGCCAGCAGCTTGGGACCAGGGGTACAAGAGACCCAGTACTTC. Translation: CASSLGPGVQETQYF. The gene calls are TRBV5-1 and TRBJ2-5; D may be TRBD1 (6 bases). Looked up from germline, CDR1 is SGHRS and CDR2 is YFSETQ. V lost 0 bases to trimming and J lost 2 bases, with 11 bases between them. This CDR3 has 15 amino acids. Complete variable domain (other parts from reference TRBV5-1 and TRBJ2-5): KAGVTQTPRYLIKTRGQQVTLSCSPISGHRSVSWYQQTPGQGLQFLFEYFSETQRNKGNFPGRFSGRQFSNSRSEMNVSTLELGDSALYLCASSLGPGVQETQYFGPGTRLLVL.

As concerns this clonotype: One junction end disagrees with the germline gene, perhaps due to a read error. The J gene is TRBJ2-7, the V gene TRBV7-2; no firm D call. The germline CDR1 and CDR2 sequences are SGHTA and FQGNSA. The CDR3 is 15 residues long. The CDR3 loop is CASSLAGRVSYEQYF. In DNA, the CDR3 is TGTGCCAGTAGCTTAGCTGGACGGGTCTCCTACGAGCAGTACTTC.

This clonotype came up once. The V and J genes are TRBV20-1 and TRBJ2-3, with 7 bases matching TRBD2. Unmatched junction bases numbered 7, after V lost 5 bases and J lost 2 bases. The CDR3 runs to 14 residues. CDR1 is DFQATT and CDR2 is SNEGSKA in the germline V gene (reference sequence). CDR3 nucleotide sequence: TGCAGTGCTCCCTCACTAGCGTCCACAGATACGCAGTATTTT. Translation gives CSAPSLASTDTQYF.

This chain uses TRBV6-5 with TRBJ1-1; the D is unclear. V was cut by 5 bases and J by 2 bases, with 18 bases left in between. The CDR3 loop spans 16 amino acids. Germline loops: CDR1 MNHEY, CDR2 SVGAGI. The CDR3 protein is CASSTTPPGTNTEAFF. The CDR3 DNA is TGTGCCAGCAGTACTACCCCGCCGGGCACAAACACTGAAGCTTTCTTT.

This chain joins TRBV20-1 and TRBJ2-1; tentatively, D is TRBD2 (5 bases). Trimming took off 4 bases at V and 4 bases at J, with 17 bases between the two ends. Germline-derived CDR1 and CDR2 are DFQATT and SNEGSKA (reference sequence). This CDR3 region has 15 residues. The CDR3 sequence is CSANPGIRIYNEQFF. For the CDR3, the DNA is TGCAGTGCTAACCCCGGGATACGTATTTACAATGAGCAGTTCTTC.

The sample holds a few counts of this clonotype. The chain has TRBV20-1 and TRBJ2-7; TRBD2 is a possible D gene (6 bases). Germline values: CDR1 DFQATT, CDR2 SNEGSKA (reference sequence). The CDR3 spans 14 residues. Deletions cut 6 bases from V and 0 bases from J, with 15 bases between. The CDR3 loop reads CSATTGTLSYEQYF. The DNA of the CDR3 is TGCAGTGCGACCACCGGGACTCTCTCCTACGAGCAGTACTTC.

The chain employs TRBV24-1 and TRBJ2-2; TRBD2 is a possible D gene (6 bases). Germline CDR1 and CDR2: KGHDR and SFDVKD. The CDR3 runs to 17 residues. Deletions cut 3 bases from V and 2 bases from J, with 15 bases between. This chain's CDR3 is CATSDGLRGPNTGELFF. The CDR3 DNA sequence: TGTGCCACCAGTGATGGATTGCGGGGTCCTAACACCGGGGAGCTGTTTTTT.

The chain couples TRBV2 to TRBJ1-5, with D unclear. The V and J ends lost 6 bases and 4 bases respectively, with 10 bases between them. The length of the CDR3 is 13 residues. Per the germline V gene, CDR1 is SNHLY and CDR2 is FYNNEI. This CDR3 reads CASSWGFNQPQHF. In DNA, the CDR3 is TGTGCCAGCAGCTGGGGATTTAATCAGCCCCAGCATTTT. The variable domain in full, with the rest retrieved from reference TRBV2 and TRBJ1-5, is EPEVTQTPSHQVTQMGQEVILRCVPISNHLYFYWYRQILGQKVEFLVSFYNNEISEKSEIFDDQFSVERPDGSNFTLKIRSTKLEDSAMYFCASSWGFNQPQHFGDGTRLSIL.

The chain has TRBV6-1 and TRBJ2-6; D gene uncertain. The CDR3 extends over 15 amino acids. Per the germline V gene, CDR1 is MNHNS and CDR2 is SASEGT. V was clipped by 5 bases and J by 2 bases, with 10 bases between them. The CDR3 nucleotides read TGTGCCAGCAGTTATTTGGGCGCTGGGGCCAACGTCCTGACTTTC. Its translation: CASSYLGAGANVLTF.

The chain carries TRBV28 and TRBJ2-1; a weak D match, TRBD1 (6 bases). The ends were cut back, 3 bases at V and 7 bases at J, with 16 bases in the middle. The germline V gene has CDR1 MDHEN and CDR2 SYDVKM. This CDR3 contains 15 residues. The CDR3: CASSFPRGQGNEQFF. CDR3 DNA: TGTGCCAGCAGTTTCCCGCGAGGTCAGGGGAATGAGCAGTTCTTC.

This clonotype has a single count. This chain uses TRBV28 with TRBJ2-7; 7 bases line up with TRBD1. After removal of 5 bases from V and 2 bases from J, the junction contained 6 bases not matched to a gene. The germline V gene has CDR1 MDHEN and CDR2 SYDVKM. The CDR3 extends over 14 amino acids. The CDR3 loop reads CASSPTGLAYEQYF. The CDR3 DNA follows: TGTGCCAGCAGTCCGACAGGGCTTGCCTACGAGCAGTACTTC.

The chain recombines TRBV6-2 or TRBV6-3 with TRBJ2-3, with no clear D. Germline loops: CDR1 MNHEY, CDR2 SVGEGT. With 11 bases removed from V and 10 bases from J, the gap between germline ends came to 10 bases. The length of the CDR3 is 9 residues. CDR3 in DNA: TGTGCCGGGATTGTTGCGCAGTATTTT. Translating gives CAGIVAQYF.